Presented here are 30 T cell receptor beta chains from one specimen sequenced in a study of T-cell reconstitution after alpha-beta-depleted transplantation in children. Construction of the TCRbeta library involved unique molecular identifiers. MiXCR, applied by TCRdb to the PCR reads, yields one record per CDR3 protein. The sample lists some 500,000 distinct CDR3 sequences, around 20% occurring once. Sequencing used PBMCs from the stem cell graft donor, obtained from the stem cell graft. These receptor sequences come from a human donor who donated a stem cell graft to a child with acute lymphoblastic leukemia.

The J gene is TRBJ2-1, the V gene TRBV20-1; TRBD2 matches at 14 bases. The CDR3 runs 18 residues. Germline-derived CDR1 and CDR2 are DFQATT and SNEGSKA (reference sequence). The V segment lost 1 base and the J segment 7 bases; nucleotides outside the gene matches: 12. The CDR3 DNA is TGCAGTGCTAGAGTCCTACCGGGACTAGCGGGAGTAATAAATGAGCAGTTCTTC. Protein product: CSARVLPGLAGVINEQFF.

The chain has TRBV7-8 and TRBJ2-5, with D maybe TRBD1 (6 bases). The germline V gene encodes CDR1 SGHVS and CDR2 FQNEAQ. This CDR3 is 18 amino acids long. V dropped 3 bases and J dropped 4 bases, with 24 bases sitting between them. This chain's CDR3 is CASSFRGATGYSLETQYF. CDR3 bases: TGTGCCAGCAGCTTTAGAGGGGCGACAGGTTACTCTCTAGAGACCCAGTACTTC.

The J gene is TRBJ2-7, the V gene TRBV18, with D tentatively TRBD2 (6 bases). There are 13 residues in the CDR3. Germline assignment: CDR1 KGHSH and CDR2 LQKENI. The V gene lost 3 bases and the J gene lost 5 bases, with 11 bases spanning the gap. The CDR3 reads CASSPRGGDEQYF. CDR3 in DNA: TGTGCCAGCTCACCTCGGGGCGGGGACGAGCAGTACTTC.

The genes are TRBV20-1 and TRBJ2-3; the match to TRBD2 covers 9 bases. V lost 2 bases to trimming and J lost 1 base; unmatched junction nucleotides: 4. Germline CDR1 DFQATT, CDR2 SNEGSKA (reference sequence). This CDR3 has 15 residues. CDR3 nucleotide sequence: TGCAGTGCTAGAATCGGCGGGAGGGGCACAGATACGCAGTATTTT. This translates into CSARIGGRGTDTQYF.

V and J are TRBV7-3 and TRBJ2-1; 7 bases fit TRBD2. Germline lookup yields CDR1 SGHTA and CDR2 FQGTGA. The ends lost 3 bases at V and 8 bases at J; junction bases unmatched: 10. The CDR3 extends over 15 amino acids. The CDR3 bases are TGTGCCAGCAGCTTGCTGTTGCTTGGGGGGGATGAGCAGTTCTTC. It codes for CASSLLLLGGDEQFF.

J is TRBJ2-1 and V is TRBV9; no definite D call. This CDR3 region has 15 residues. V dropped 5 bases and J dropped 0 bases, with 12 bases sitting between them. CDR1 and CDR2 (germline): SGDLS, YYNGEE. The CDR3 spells CASSTGYSSYNEQFF. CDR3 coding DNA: TGTGCCAGCAGTACCGGGTACAGCTCCTACAATGAGCAGTTCTTC.

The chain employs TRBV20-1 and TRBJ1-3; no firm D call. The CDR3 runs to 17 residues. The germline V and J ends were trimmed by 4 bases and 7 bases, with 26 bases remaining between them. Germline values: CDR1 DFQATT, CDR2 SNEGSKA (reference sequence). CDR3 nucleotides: TGCAGTGCTACCCCTTCTCGTGGAGGTGGAATTGGGAACACCATATATTTT. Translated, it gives CSATPSRGGGIGNTIYF.

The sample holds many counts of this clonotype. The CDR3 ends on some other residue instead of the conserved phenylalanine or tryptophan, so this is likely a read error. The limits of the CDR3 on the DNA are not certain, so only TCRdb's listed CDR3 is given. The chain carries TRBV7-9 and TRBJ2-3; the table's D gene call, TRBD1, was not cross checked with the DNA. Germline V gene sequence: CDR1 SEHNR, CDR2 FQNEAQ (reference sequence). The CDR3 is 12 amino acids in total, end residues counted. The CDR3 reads CASSLGQGPQPY.

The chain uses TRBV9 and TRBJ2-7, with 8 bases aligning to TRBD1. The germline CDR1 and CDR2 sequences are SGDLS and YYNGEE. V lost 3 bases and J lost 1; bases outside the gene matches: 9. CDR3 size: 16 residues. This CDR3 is CASSAGQGMLSYEQYF. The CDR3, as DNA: TGTGCCAGCAGCGCAGGACAGGGTATGTTGTCCTACGAGCAGTACTTC. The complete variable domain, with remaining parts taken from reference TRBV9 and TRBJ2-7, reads DSGVTQTPKHLITATGQRVTLRCSPRSGDLSVYWYQQSLDQGLQFLIQYYNGEERAKGNILERFSAQQFPDLHSELNLSSLELGDSALYFCASSAGQGMLSYEQYFGPGTRLTVT.

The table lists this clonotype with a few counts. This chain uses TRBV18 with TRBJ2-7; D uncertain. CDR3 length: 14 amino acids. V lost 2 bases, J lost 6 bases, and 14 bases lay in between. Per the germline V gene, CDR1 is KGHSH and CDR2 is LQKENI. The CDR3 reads CASSPYDSVGEQYF. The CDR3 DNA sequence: TGTGCCAGCTCACCATATGACTCCGTTGGCGAGCAGTACTTC.

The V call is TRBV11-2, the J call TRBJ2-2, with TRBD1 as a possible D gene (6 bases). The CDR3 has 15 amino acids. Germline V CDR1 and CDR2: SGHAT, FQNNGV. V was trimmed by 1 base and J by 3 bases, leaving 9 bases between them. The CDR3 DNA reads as TGTGCCAGCAGCTTAGGGGACACCCACACCGGGGAGCTGTTTTTT. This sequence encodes CASSLGDTHTGELFF.

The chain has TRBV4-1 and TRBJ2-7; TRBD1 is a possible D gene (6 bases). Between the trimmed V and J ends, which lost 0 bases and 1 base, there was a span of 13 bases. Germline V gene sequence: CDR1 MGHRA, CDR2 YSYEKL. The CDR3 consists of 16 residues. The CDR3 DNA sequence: TGCGCCAGCAGCCAAGAGGGATTAGACAGGTCCTACGAGCAGTACTTC. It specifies CASSQEGLDRSYEQYF.

The CDR3: CSATPGGAGELFF. CDR3 in DNA: TGCAGTGCTACTCCTGGGGGCGCCGGGGAGCTGTTTTTT. The genes are TRBV20-1 and TRBJ2-2; tentative D call: TRBD1 (6 bases). From germline, CDR1 is DFQATT and CDR2 SNEGSKA (reference sequence). The CDR3 length is 13 residues. Trimming removed 4 bases from V and 6 bases from J, with 12 bases in between.

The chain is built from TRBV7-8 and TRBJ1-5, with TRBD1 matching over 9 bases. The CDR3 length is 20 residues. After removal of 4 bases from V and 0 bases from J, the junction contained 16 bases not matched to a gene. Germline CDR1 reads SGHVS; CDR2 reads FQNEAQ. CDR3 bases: TGTGCCAGCAGCTATTTTACCTGGACAGGGGACTCCTCTAGCAATCAGCCCCAGCATTTT. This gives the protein CASSYFTWTGDSSSNQPQHF.

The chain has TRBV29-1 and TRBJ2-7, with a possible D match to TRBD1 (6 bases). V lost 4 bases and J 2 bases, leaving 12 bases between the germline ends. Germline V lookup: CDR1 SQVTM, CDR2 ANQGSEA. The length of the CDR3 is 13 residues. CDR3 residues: CSVVGGSTYEQYF. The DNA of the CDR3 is TGCAGCGTTGTAGGGGGTTCAACCTACGAGCAGTACTTC.

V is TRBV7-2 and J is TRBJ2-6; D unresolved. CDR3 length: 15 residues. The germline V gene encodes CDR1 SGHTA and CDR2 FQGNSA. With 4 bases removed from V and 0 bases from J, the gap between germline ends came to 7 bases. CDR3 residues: CASSWQPSGANVLTF. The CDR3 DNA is TGTGCCAGCAGCTGGCAACCCTCTGGGGCCAACGTCCTGACTTTC.

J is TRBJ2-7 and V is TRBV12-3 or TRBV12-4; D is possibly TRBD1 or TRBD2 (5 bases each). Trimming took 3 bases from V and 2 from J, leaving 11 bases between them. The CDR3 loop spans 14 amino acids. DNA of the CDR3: TGTGCCAGCAGTTTGGGGGTCTCCGCCTACGAGCAGTACTTC. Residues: CASSLGVSAYEQYF.

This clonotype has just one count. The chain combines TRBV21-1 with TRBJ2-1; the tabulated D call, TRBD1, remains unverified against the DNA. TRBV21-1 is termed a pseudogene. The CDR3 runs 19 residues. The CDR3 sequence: CASSKALKGGREFSDEQFF. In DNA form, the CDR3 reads TGTGCCAGCAGCAAAGCGCTCAAGGGTGGCAGGGAGTTCTCGGATGAGCAGTTCTTC.

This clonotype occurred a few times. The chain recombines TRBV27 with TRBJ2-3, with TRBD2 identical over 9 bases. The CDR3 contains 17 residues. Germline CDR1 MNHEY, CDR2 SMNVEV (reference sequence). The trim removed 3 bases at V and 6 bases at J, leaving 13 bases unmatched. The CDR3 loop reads CASSFLAGRRDSDTQYF. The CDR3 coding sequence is TGTGCCAGCAGTTTCCTAGCGGGACGGCGCGATAGCGATACGCAGTATTTT.

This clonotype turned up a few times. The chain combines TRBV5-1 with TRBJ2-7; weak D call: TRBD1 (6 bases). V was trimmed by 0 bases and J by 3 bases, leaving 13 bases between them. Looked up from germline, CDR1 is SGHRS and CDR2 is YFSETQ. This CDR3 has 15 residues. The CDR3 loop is CASSLDGQTDYEQYF. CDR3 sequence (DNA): TGCGCCAGCAGCTTGGACGGACAGACTGACTACGAGCAGTACTTC.

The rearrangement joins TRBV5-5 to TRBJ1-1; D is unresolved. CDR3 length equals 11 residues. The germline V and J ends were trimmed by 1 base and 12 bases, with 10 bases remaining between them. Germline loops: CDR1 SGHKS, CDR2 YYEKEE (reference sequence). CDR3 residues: CASSLIAFTFF. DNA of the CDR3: TGTGCCAGCAGCTTGATTGCATTTACTTTCTTT.

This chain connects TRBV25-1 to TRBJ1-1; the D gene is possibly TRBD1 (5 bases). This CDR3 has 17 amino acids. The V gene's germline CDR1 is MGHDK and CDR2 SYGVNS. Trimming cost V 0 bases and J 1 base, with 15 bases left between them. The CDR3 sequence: CASSEYQGGTQNTEAFF. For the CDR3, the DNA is TGTGCCAGCAGTGAATATCAGGGCGGGACGCAGAACACTGAAGCTTTCTTT.

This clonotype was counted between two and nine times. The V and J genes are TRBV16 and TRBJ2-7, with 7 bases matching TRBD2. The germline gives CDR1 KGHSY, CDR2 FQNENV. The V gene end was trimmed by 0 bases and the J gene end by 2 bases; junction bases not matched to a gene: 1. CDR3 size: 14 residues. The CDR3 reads CASSQSREPYEQYF. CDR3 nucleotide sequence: TGTGCCAGCAGCCAATCGCGGGAGCCCTACGAGCAGTACTTC.

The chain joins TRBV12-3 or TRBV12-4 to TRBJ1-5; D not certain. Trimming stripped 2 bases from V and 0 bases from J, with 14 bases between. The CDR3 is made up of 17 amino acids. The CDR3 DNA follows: TGTGCCAGCAGTTTAAACGGAGGAGCCCATAGCAATCAGCCCCAGCATTTT. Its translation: CASSLNGGAHSNQPQHF.

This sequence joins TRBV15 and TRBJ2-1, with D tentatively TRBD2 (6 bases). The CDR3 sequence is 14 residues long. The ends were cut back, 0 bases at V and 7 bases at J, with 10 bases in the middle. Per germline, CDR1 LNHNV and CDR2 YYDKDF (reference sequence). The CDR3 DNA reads TGTGCCACCAGCAGAGATCGACTAGAAAATGAGCAGTTCTTC. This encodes CATSRDRLENEQFF.

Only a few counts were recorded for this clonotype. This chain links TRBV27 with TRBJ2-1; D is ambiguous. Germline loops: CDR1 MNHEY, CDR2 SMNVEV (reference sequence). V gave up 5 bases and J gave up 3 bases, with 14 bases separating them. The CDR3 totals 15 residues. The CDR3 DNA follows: TGTGCCAGCAGTCACGGGCAGCGTAACTACAATGAGCAGTTCTTC. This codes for CASSHGQRNYNEQFF.

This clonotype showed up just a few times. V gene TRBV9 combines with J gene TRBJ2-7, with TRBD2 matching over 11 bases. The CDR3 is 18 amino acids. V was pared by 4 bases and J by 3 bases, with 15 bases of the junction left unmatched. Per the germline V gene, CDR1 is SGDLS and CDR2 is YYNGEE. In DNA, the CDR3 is TGTGCCAGCAGCTCGCACAACTTAGCGGGAGGGCCGCTCTACGAGCAGTACTTC. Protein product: CASSSHNLAGGPLYEQYF.

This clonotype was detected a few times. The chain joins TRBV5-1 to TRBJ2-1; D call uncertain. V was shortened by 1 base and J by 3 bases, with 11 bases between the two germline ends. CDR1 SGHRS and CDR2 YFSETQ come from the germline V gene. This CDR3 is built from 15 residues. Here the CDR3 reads CASSLSAANYNEQFF. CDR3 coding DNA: TGCGCCAGCAGCTTGTCGGCGGCCAACTACAATGAGCAGTTCTTC.

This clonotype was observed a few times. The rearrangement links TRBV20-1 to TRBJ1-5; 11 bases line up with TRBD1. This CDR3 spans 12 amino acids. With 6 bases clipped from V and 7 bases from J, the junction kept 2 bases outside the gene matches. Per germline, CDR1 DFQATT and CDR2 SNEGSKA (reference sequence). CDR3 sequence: CSAGQGGQPQHF. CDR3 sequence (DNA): TGCAGTGCGGGACAGGGGGGCCAGCCCCAGCATTTT.

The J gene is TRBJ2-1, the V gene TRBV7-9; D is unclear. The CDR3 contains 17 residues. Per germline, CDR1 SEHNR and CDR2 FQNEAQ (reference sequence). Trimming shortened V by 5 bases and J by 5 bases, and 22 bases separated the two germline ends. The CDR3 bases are TGTGCCAGCAGCCCTCTTACTCTCTCGCCACCGCACAATGAGCAGTTCTTC. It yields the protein CASSPLTLSPPHNEQFF.